The 2 T cell receptor beta chains reported below all come from one sample, sequenced in a study of T cells after yellow fever vaccination. TCRdb re-called the 5' RACE reads through MiXCR, storing one row per CDR3 protein. The sample lists around 590,000 distinct CDR3 sequences; around 12% were seen once. This sample comprised PBMCs, obtained on the day of the yellow fever booster vaccination. The receptors here all came from a man aged 25-45 years who received the YFV17D yellow fever vaccine.

DNA for the CDR3: TGCAGTGCTGGGCAGAGCGGAATGTACAATGAGCAGTTCTTC. This gives the protein CSAGQSGMYNEQFF. The chain uses TRBV20-1 and TRBJ2-1, with a tentative D call TRBD2 (5 bases). Trimming took 5 bases from V and 4 from J, leaving 15 bases between them. This CDR3 spans 14 amino acids. The germline V gene encodes CDR1 DFQATT and CDR2 SNEGSKA (reference sequence).

There are a few counts of this clonotype. The V gene is TRBV6-4, the J gene TRBJ2-1; TRBD2 agrees at 12 bases. Trimming took 4 bases from V and 6 from J; bases not matched to a gene: 4. The CDR3 is 15 residues long. Germline lookup yields CDR1 MRHNA and CDR2 SNTAGT. The CDR3 here is CASSGGTSGFNEQFF. CDR3 in DNA: TGTGCCAGCAGTGGCGGGACTAGCGGGTTCAATGAGCAGTTCTTC.